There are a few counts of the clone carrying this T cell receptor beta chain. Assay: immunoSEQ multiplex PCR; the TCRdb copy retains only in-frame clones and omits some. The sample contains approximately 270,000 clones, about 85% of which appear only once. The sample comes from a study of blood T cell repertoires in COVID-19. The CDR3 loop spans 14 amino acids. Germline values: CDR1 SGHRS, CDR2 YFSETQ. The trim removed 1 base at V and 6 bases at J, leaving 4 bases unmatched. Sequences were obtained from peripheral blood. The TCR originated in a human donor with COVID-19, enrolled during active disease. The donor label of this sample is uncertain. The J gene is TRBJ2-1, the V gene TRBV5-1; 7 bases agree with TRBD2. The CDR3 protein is CASSLRGSRNEQFF. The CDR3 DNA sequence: TGCGCCAGCAGCTTGCGCGGGAGTCGCAATGAGCAGTTCTTC. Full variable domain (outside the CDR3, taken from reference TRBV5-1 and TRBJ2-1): KAGVTQTPRYLIKTRGQQVTLSCSPISGHRSVSWYQQTPGQGLQFLFEYFSETQRNKGNFPGRFSGRQFSNSRSEMNVSTLELGDSALYLCASSLRGSRNEQFFGPGTRLTVL.